The 8 T cell receptor beta chains listed next were all sequenced from one sample in a study of blood T cells in healthy people across ages (dated by TCRdb to about 2015). The library came from 5' RACE. Sequencing took place on an Illumina HiSeq 2500. A second about 7 to 11 cycle PCR used a sample-barcoded 5' primer and a J-beta primer mix. The public reads were reanalyzed by TCRdb: fastp trimming at Q25, MiXCR alignment, in-frame beta chains only. Each entry merges the rows of one CDR3 protein and shows their most common DNA and genes. This sample lists about 800,000 distinct CDR3 sequences; 20% to 25% were detected once. The ten largest make up more than 3% of the sample. The same data also went into a second study, on T cells of mothers and their children.

The sequenced sample consisted of blood. All receptors come from a boy aged 5-17 years in good health.

The chain is built from TRBV4-3 and TRBJ2-2; the D gene could be TRBD1 or TRBD2 (5 bases each). Germline assignment: CDR1 LGHNA and CDR2 YSLEER. Deletions cut 0 bases from V and 0 bases from J, with 14 bases between. The CDR3 has 18 residues. The CDR3 region is CASSQDHEGPANTGELFF. Written as DNA, the CDR3 is TGCGCCAGCAGCCAAGATCACGAGGGGCCAGCGAACACCGGGGAGCTGTTTTTT.

CDR3 DNA: TGTGCCAGCAGTTACTCGGGCCAGTACTTC. Translated: CASSYSGQYF. The chain links TRBV2 to TRBJ2-5; D gene uncertain. CDR3 length: 10 amino acids. The V gene's germline CDR1 is SNHLY and CDR2 FYNNEI. V dropped 5 bases and J dropped 10 bases, with 8 bases sitting between them.

V gene TRBV5-6 combines with J gene TRBJ1-1; D unclear. Germline V gene lookup returns CDR1 SGHDT and CDR2 YYEEEE. The CDR3 contains 13 residues. Trimming took off 6 bases at V and 4 bases at J, with 13 bases between the two ends. The CDR3, as DNA: TGTGCCAGCACCACGGTGGGGATCACTGAAGCTTTCTTT. Translating it yields CASTTVGITEAFF.

This clonotype was observed at least ten times. This chain uses TRBV15 with TRBJ2-4, with D tentatively TRBD1 or TRBD2 (5 bases each). The length of the CDR3 is 14 residues. Trimming removed 1 base from V and 1 base from J, with 5 bases in between. CDR1 is LNHNV, CDR2 YYDKDF, per germline (reference sequence). The CDR3 nucleotides read TGTGCCACCAGCAGAGGGGGGGCCAAAAACATTCAGTACTTC. Amino acids: CATSRGGAKNIQYF.

This clonotype was counted ten times or more. V usage is TRBV28 and J usage is TRBJ2-1, with D possibly being TRBD1 (8 bases). The CDR3 runs 15 residues. CDR1 and CDR2 (germline): MDHEN, SYDVKM. V lost 5 bases, J lost 1 base, and 12 bases lay in between. The CDR3: CASSLQGGSYNEQFF. CDR3 DNA sequence: TGTGCCAGCAGTCTACAGGGGGGGTCCTACAATGAGCAGTTCTTC.

This clonotype came up many times. The chain carries TRBV7-9 and TRBJ2-1; possible D gene TRBD1, 5 bases. The V and J ends lost 5 bases and 2 bases respectively, with 10 bases between them. CDR3 length: 14 amino acids. The germline CDR1 and CDR2 sequences are SEHNR and FQNEAQ (reference sequence). This CDR3 is CASSQPDTYNEQFF. The CDR3 DNA reads as TGTGCCAGCAGCCAACCGGACACCTACAATGAGCAGTTCTTC.

This clonotype appeared a few times. The chain links TRBV4-3 to TRBJ1-1; D gene uncertain. Germline loops: CDR1 LGHNA, CDR2 YSLEER. V shed 0 bases and J shed 7 bases, with 12 bases lying between them. The CDR3 sequence is 14 residues long. The CDR3 here is CASSQDGWAGEAFF. As DNA, the CDR3 is TGCGCCAGCAGCCAAGATGGGTGGGCAGGTGAAGCTTTCTTT.

Concerning this clonotype: This may be a read error, as it is one base from a much larger clone. CDR3 loop: CASSLEGWQETQYF. CDR3 DNA: TGTGCCAGCAGCTTAGAGGGGTGGCAAGAGACCCAGTACTTC. The chain combines TRBV7-2 with TRBJ2-1, with D perhaps TRBD1 (5 bases). With the DNA end fitting TRBJ2-5 better, the J assignment may be wrong. Looked up from germline, CDR1 is SGHTA and CDR2 is FQGNSA. CDR3 length equals 14 residues.